The 10 T cell receptor beta chains reported below all come from one sample, sequenced in a study of shared clonotypes between healthy human individuals. Only in-frame clones appear in the TCRdb table, and some are missing; sequencing was by immunoSEQ multiplex PCR. The table has about 1.5 million clones, 95% to 99% seen once. The sample consisted of naive CD4+ T cells sorted from blood. Subset given: CD45RA+ positively selected. Receptor source: a man aged 25-45 years in good health.

The chain has TRBV15 and TRBJ2-7; possibly TRBD1 for D (6 bases). V lost 0 bases to trimming and J lost 5 bases, with 23 bases between them. The CDR3 sequence is 18 residues long. CDR1 is LNHNV and CDR2 is YYDKDF in the germline V gene (reference sequence). The CDR3 nucleotides are TGTGCCACCAGCAGAGAGGCAGGGCTGGGAACAGGGCAGAACGAGCAGTACTTC. Amino acid sequence: CATSREAGLGTGQNEQYF.

On this clone itself: The identical CDR3 is also encoded by other nucleotide sequences in the sample. The V and J genes are TRBV5-1 and TRBJ2-5, with TRBD1 identical over 8 bases. Germline values: CDR1 SGHRS, CDR2 YFSETQ. Trimming at V came to 3 bases and at J to 4 bases, leaving 2 bases not matched to a gene. The CDR3 has 13 amino acids. The CDR3 sequence: CASSSGQGETQYF. As DNA, the CDR3 is TGCGCCAGCAGCTCCGGACAGGGAGAGACCCAGTACTTC.

The genes are TRBV27 and TRBJ1-5, with TRBD1 identical over 8 bases. The CDR3 runs 17 residues. From germline, CDR1 is MNHEY and CDR2 SMNVEV (reference sequence). The ends lost 4 bases at V and 0 bases at J; junction bases unmatched: 8. The CDR3 DNA reads as TGTGCCAGCAGTTCCCTGGACAGGGAGTATAGCAATCAGCCCCAGCATTTT. Translated: CASSSLDREYSNQPQHF.

The chain joins TRBV7-9 to TRBJ1-2; weak D call: TRBD1 (5 bases). The CDR3 is 17 amino acids. Germline V gene lookup returns CDR1 SEHNR and CDR2 FQNEAQ (reference sequence). V was pared by 5 bases and J by 2 bases, with 21 bases between. Here the CDR3 reads CASSPTAGRSENYGYTF. The CDR3, as DNA: TGTGCCAGCAGCCCAACGGCAGGGCGAAGCGAGAACTATGGCTACACCTTC.

The V gene is TRBV13, the J gene TRBJ1-2; 8 nucleotides agree with TRBD1. The CDR3 sequence is 13 residues long. J lost 13 bases, V lost 4 bases, and 11 bases had no gene match. CDR1 and CDR2 from the germline V gene are PRHDT and FYEKMQ (reference sequence). CDR3 sequence (DNA): TGTGCCAGCAGCTCCGCCGGGACAGGCCTTCGCACCTTC. Translated, it gives CASSSAGTGLRTF.

The chain uses TRBV18 and TRBJ2-3; 8 positions agree with TRBD2. The CDR3 contains 15 residues. CDR1 is KGHSH, CDR2 LQKENI, per germline. Trimming cost V 2 bases and J 11 bases; bases outside gene matches: 12. Written as DNA, the CDR3 is TGTGCCAGCTCACCAACGACTAGCGCGGACTTCGGGCAGTATTTT. Residues: CASSPTTSADFGQYF.

The gene calls are TRBV15 and TRBJ2-7; 10 bases are a match to TRBD2. CDR1 is LNHNV and CDR2 is YYDKDF in the germline V gene (reference sequence). This CDR3 spans 15 amino acids. Trimming cost V 0 bases and J 6 bases; bases outside gene matches: 5. CDR3 coding DNA: TGTGCCACCAGCAGAGATTGGAGCGGGAGGGTCGAGCAGTACTTC. Its protein product is CATSRDWSGRVEQYF. Full variable domain (remainder filled in from reference TRBV15 and TRBJ2-7): DAMVIQNPRYQVTQFGKPVTLSCSQTLNHNVMYWYQQKSSQAPKLLFHYYDKDFNNEADTPDNFQSRRPNTSFCFLDIRSPGLGDTAMYLCATSRDWSGRVEQYFGPGTRLTVT.

The rearrangement uses TRBV2 and TRBJ2-7, with D unclear. Looked up from germline, CDR1 is SNHLY and CDR2 is FYNNEI. This CDR3 is 13 amino acids long. V was shortened by 1 base and J by 0 bases, with 4 bases between the two germline ends. CDR3 sequence: CASSEGLSYEQYF. The CDR3 bases are TGTGCCAGCAGTGAAGGTCTCTCCTACGAGCAGTACTTC.

The chain joins TRBV5-4 to TRBJ2-3, with 12 bases aligning to TRBD2. Per germline, CDR1 SGHNT and CDR2 YYREEE (reference sequence). The CDR3 is 17 amino acids. V shed 4 bases and J 1 base; nucleotides not matched to a gene: 7. The CDR3 sequence: CASSQGGLAGRTDTQYF. The CDR3 DNA sequence: TGTGCCAGCAGCCAGGGCGGACTAGCGGGACGCACAGATACGCAGTATTTT.

CDR3 sequence: CASKLGVVVAGGNEQFF. The CDR3, as DNA: TGTGCCAGCAAGCTCGGGGTGGTCGTAGCGGGAGGGAATGAGCAGTTCTTC. This sequence joins TRBV6-9 and TRBJ2-1; TRBD2 matches at 11 bases. V lost 7 bases and J lost 7; bases outside the gene matches: 15. This CDR3 is built from 17 residues. Germline CDR1 reads MNHGY; CDR2 reads SVAAGI.